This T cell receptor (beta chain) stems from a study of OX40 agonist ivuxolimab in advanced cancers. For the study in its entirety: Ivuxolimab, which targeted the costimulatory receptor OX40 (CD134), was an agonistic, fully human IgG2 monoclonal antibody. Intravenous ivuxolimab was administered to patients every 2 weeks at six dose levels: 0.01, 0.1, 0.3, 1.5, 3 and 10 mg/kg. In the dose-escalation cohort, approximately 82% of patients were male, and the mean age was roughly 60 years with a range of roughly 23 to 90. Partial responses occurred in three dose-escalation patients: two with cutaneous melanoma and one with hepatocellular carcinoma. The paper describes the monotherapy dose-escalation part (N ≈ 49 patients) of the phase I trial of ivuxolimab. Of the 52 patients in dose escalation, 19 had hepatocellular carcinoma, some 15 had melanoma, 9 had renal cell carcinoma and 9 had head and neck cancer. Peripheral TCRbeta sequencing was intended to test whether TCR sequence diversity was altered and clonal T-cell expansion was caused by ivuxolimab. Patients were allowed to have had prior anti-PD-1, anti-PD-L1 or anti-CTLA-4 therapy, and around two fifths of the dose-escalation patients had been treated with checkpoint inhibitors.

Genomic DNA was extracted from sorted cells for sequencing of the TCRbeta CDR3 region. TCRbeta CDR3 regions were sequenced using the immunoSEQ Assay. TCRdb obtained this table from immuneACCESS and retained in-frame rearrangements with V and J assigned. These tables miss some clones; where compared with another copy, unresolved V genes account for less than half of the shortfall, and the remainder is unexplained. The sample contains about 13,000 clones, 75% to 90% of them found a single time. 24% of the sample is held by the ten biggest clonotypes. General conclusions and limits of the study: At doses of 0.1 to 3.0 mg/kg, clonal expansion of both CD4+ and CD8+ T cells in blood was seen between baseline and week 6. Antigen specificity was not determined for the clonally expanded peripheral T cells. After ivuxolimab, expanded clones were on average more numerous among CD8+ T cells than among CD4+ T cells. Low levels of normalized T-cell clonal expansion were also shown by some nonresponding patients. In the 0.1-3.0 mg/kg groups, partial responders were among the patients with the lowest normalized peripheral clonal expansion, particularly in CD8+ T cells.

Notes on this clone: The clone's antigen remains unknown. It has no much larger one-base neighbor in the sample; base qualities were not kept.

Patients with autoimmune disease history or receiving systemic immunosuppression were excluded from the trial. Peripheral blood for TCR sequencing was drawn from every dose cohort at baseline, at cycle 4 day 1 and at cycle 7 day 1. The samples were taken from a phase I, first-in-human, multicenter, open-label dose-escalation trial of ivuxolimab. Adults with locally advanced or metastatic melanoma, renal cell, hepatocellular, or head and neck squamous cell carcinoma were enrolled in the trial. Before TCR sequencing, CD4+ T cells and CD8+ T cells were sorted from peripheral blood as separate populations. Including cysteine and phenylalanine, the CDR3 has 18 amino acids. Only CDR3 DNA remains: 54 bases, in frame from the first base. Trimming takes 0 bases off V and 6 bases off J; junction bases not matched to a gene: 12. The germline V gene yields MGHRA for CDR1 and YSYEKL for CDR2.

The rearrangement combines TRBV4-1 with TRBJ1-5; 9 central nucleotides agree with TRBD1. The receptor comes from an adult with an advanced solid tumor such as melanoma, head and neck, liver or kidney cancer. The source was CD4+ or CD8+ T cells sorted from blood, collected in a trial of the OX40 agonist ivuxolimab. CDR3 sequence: CASSQDDWTGAVLQPQHF. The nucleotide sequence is TGCGCCAGCAGCCAAGATGATTGGACAGGGGCAGTTCTTCAGCCCCAGCATTTT.